The 15 T cell receptor beta chains given below trace back to one sample, sequenced in a study of metastatic and nonmetastatic thyroid tumors. There were no patients who had received any treatment before thyroid surgery. TCRdb re-processed the PCR reads through MiXCR. The sample comprises tens of thousands of clones, about an eighth of which are singletons, and less than 25% rests with the top ten. Sequenced: blood. The origin of the receptors is a female donor with papillary thyroid cancer or a benign thyroid nodule (not recorded which). Some clones in this sample may be carry-over from other donors' samples.

This clone was found once. The chain employs TRBV7-2 and TRBJ2-7; 7 bases agree with TRBD2. From germline, CDR1 is SGHTA and CDR2 FQGNSA. V was clipped by 5 bases and J by 7 bases; unmatched bases: 11. The CDR3 extends over 14 amino acids. The CDR3 DNA reads as TGTGCCAGCAGCCCCGGGACTACAGTAGATGAGCAGTACTTC. It encodes CASSPGTTVDEQYF.

This clone appeared many times. Additional DNA sequences in this sample encode the identical CDR3. The chain carries TRBV4-1 and TRBJ2-5; weak D call: TRBD2 (5 bases). Germline values: CDR1 MGHRA, CDR2 YSYEKL. With 1 base removed from V and 4 bases from J, the gap between germline ends came to 7 bases. CDR3 length: 13 amino acids. CDR3 DNA sequence: TGCGCCAGCAGCCAAGGGACTCTAGAGACCCAGTACTTC. The encoded protein is CASSQGTLETQYF.

This clone has ten or more counts. J is TRBJ2-3 and V is TRBV7-9; D perhaps matches TRBD1 (5 bases). The V gene lost 4 bases and the J gene lost 5 bases, with 13 bases spanning the gap. The CDR3 extends over 14 amino acids. CDR1 and CDR2 (germline): SEHNR, FQNEAQ (reference sequence). CDR3 sequence: CASSSGLARDTQYF. The CDR3 bases are TGTGCCAGCAGCTCAGGGTTGGCGCGAGATACGCAGTATTTT.

This clone has at least ten counts. A junction boundary mismatches the germline segment, possibly from a read error. The rearrangement uses TRBV11-1 and TRBJ2-1; TRBD2 aligns across 14 bases. This CDR3 region has 18 residues. CDR1 and CDR2 (germline): SGHAT, FQDESV (reference sequence). The CDR3: CASSLAGTSGSSYNEQFF. CDR3 bases: TGTGCCAGCAGCCTAGCGGGGACTAGCGGGAGTTCCTACAATGAGCAGTTCTTC.

This rearrangement joins TRBV9 to TRBJ2-1; no definite D call. Germline-derived CDR1 and CDR2 are SGDLS and YYNGEE. The CDR3 has 13 amino acids. V lost 5 bases and J 6 bases, leaving 12 bases between the germline ends. The CDR3 sequence: CASRALVVNEQFF. The CDR3, as DNA: TGTGCCAGCAGAGCGTTGGTCGTCAATGAGCAGTTCTTC.

This clone was seen repeatedly, ten times or more. The chain uses TRBV19 and TRBJ2-3; 10 nucleotides line up with TRBD1. V lost 9 bases to trimming and J lost 4 bases; unmatched junction nucleotides: 4. Germline CDR1 LNHDA, CDR2 SQIVND (reference sequence). This CDR3 is built from 13 residues. This chain's CDR3 is CASRDRGSDTQYF. CDR3 DNA sequence: TGTGCCAGCCGGGACAGGGGCTCAGATACGCAGTATTTT.

This clone was counted many times. The rearrangement links TRBV12-3 or TRBV12-4 to TRBJ1-5; D may be TRBD1 (6 bases). This CDR3 comprises 15 residues. Trimming took off 6 bases at V and 5 bases at J, with 17 bases between the two ends. DNA for the CDR3: TGTGCCAGCAGCCTAGACCAGGGGTTCGATCAGCCCCAGCATTTT. It codes for CASSLDQGFDQPQHF.

This clone has more than one count but fewer than ten. The V gene is TRBV27, the J gene TRBJ1-3, with D perhaps matching TRBD1 (6 bases). Germline V gene lookup returns CDR1 MNHEY and CDR2 SMNVEV (reference sequence). Trimming stripped 3 bases from V and 7 bases from J, with 22 bases between. This CDR3 region has 17 residues. In DNA form, the CDR3 reads TGTGCCAGCAGTTTGGGGACACCCAGTACGTCTGTGAACACCATATATTTT. It yields the protein CASSLGTPSTSVNTIYF.

Many counts were recorded for this clone. The rearrangement joins TRBV27 to TRBJ2-3; TRBD1 agrees at 8 bases. The ends lost 5 bases at V and 0 bases at J; junction bases unmatched: 7. In germline, CDR1 is MNHEY, CDR2 SMNVEV (reference sequence). This CDR3 has 16 amino acids. The CDR3 sequence: CASSATGGESTDTQYF. DNA for the CDR3: TGTGCCAGCAGTGCTACAGGGGGAGAAAGCACAGATACGCAGTATTTT.

This clone has a count of ten or more. The V call is TRBV6-1, the J call TRBJ1-2; D is ambiguous. V gave up 5 bases and J gave up 1 base, with 8 bases separating them. Germline V gene sequence: CDR1 MNHNS, CDR2 SASEGT. The CDR3 contains 13 residues. The CDR3 spells CASSPEFNYGYTF. As DNA, the CDR3 is TGTGCCAGCAGTCCCGAATTTAACTATGGCTACACCTTC.

In this sample, this clone turned up many times. This sequence joins TRBV5-4 and TRBJ1-1, with no clear D. The CDR3 is 13 residues long. The V gene's germline CDR1 is SGHNT and CDR2 YYREEE (reference sequence). V was clipped by 2 bases and J by 3 bases, with 8 bases between them. As DNA, the CDR3 is TGTGCCAGCAGCTTCGGGCAAGACACTGAAGCTTTCTTT. It codes for CASSFGQDTEAFF.

On this clone itself: A much more abundant neighbour one base away suggests this may be a read error. This chain links TRBV19 with TRBJ2-5, with 10 bases matching TRBD1. Germline V gives CDR1 LNHDA, CDR2 SQIVND (reference sequence). CDR3 length: 15 amino acids. In DNA form, the CDR3 reads TGTTCCAGTAGTACCCGGGACAGGGGTGGGGAGACCCAGTACTTC. Amino acid sequence: CSSSTRDRGGETQYF.

At least ten counts were recorded for this clone. J is TRBJ1-5 and V is TRBV28; perhaps TRBD1 as D (5 bases). The CDR3 totals 16 residues. The germline V gene has CDR1 MDHEN and CDR2 SYDVKM. Trimming pared 6 bases from V and 4 bases from J, leaving 19 bases between. The CDR3 DNA reads TGTGCCAGCAGCCGGGGACGGACCGGTAGGAATCAGCCCCAGCATTTT. Its translation: CASSRGRTGRNQPQHF.

This clone appeared many times. The rearrangement joins TRBV6-2 or TRBV6-3 to TRBJ2-2, with 12 bases aligning to TRBD1. Germline V gene data show CDR1 as MNHEY and CDR2 as SVGEGT. This CDR3 region has 15 residues. V trimming: 6 bases; J trimming: 7 bases; junction bases outside the gene matches: 6. The CDR3 bases are TGTGCCAGCAGCTCCGGGACAGGGGGCCTCGGGGAGCTGTTTTTT. Its protein is CASSSGTGGLGELFF.

This clone has a count of ten or more. A much larger clone lies one base from this, so it may be a read error. Other DNA variants within this sample encode the same CDR3. The genes are TRBV20-1 and TRBJ2-7, with a tentative D call TRBD2 (7 bases). This CDR3 comprises 16 residues. Looked up from germline, CDR1 is DFQATT and CDR2 is SNEGSKA (reference sequence). The CDR3: CSAREGAIWGRGEQYF. The DNA of the CDR3 is TGCAGCGCTAGAGAGGGAGCAATCTGGGGGAGGGGGGAGCAGTACTTC.